Listed below are T cell receptor beta chains from one sample, sequenced in a study of metastatic and nonmetastatic thyroid tumors. TCRdb re-called the PCR reads via MiXCR. The profile shows 75,000 to 95,000 clones, about 12% of them singletons. The source material was blood. These receptors were collected from a female donor with papillary thyroid cancer or a benign thyroid nodule (not recorded which). Some clones in this sample may be carry-over from other donors' samples. CDR3s include the opening cysteine and the closing phenylalanine or tryptophan.

j_gene	v_gene	CDR3aa
TRBJ2-1	TRBV12-3/TRBV12-4	CASSPSVRSENEQFF
TRBJ1-2	TRBV5-4	CASSFSGGPNYGYTF
TRBJ2-7	TRBV20-1	CSARGMTKTYEQYF
TRBJ2-7	TRBV4-1	CASSQVVAGGLNEQYF
TRBJ2-1	TRBV6-1	CASSTGSSVNEQFF
TRBJ1-1	TRBV28	CASSSLQGQKYYTEAFF
TRBJ1-2	TRBV5-5	CASSLGLRGYTF
TRBJ2-2	TRBV24-1	CATSELGTGELFF
TRBJ2-3	TRBV30	CAWSGLAGGRTDTQYF
TRBJ2-1	TRBV5-6	CASSRAGGSYNEQFF
TRBJ1-3	TRBV14	CASSQHSSGNTIYF
TRBJ1-1	TRBV5-1	CASSRDRGPWDTEAFF
TRBJ1-5	TRBV6-2/TRBV6-3	CASTEGGQTHQPQHF
TRBJ2-7	TRBV5-1	CASRRGTDYEQYF
TRBJ2-5	TRBV27	CASTKLGGETQYF
TRBJ2-7	TRBV29-1	CSVHRQGSYEQYF
TRBJ1-2	TRBV28	CASSFPNRVYTF
TRBJ1-6	TRBV30	CAWSMGSPLHF
TRBJ1-2	TRBV20-1	CSARGGQVYGYTF
TRBJ1-6	TRBV11-2	CASSLTGHSPLHF
TRBJ1-1	TRBV24-1	CANFSRGAFF
TRBJ1-2	TRBV20-1	CSARPQGDYGYTF
TRBJ2-1	TRBV6-1	CASSLTSGSYNEQFF
TRBJ1-1	TRBV10-3	CAISPTGVPNTEAFF
TRBJ2-1	TRBV18	CASSPRDLQFF
TRBJ2-2	TRBV11-1	CASSLEGEPTGELFF
TRBJ2-2	TRBV11-1	CASSRPIAGGNTGELFF
TRBJ1-1	TRBV19	CASLHMKGTGRFTEAFF
TRBJ1-3	TRBV6-1	CASSSPQDPRNTIYF
TRBJ2-2	TRBV27	CASSLISLRRTSPGELFF
TRBJ2-6	TRBV5-1	CASTDIGAGANVLTF
TRBJ2-2	TRBV5-6	CASSPASGTGGELFF
TRBJ2-1	TRBV12-3/TRBV12-4	CASSLVLVRYNEQFF
TRBJ2-6	TRBV20-1	CSARDMRDIAGANVLTF
TRBJ2-2	TRBV10-1	CASTSPTGELFF
TRBJ2-1	TRBV19	CASSPRVDVRNEQFF
TRBJ2-7	TRBV28	CSSTLLAGYEQYF
TRBJ1-5	TRBV5-6	CASSLQSSNQPQHF
TRBJ1-2	TRBV7-2	CASSLVVASWDGYTF
TRBJ2-3	TRBV28	CASSLVGTPDTDTQYF
TRBJ1-5	TRBV20-1	CSARTASNQPQHF
TRBJ2-3	TRBV5-1	CASNGLAGMGGTDTQYF
TRBJ2-3	TRBV6-2/TRBV6-3	CASSMPGLTQYF
TRBJ2-7	TRBV12-3/TRBV12-4	CASSFRGGLGEQYF